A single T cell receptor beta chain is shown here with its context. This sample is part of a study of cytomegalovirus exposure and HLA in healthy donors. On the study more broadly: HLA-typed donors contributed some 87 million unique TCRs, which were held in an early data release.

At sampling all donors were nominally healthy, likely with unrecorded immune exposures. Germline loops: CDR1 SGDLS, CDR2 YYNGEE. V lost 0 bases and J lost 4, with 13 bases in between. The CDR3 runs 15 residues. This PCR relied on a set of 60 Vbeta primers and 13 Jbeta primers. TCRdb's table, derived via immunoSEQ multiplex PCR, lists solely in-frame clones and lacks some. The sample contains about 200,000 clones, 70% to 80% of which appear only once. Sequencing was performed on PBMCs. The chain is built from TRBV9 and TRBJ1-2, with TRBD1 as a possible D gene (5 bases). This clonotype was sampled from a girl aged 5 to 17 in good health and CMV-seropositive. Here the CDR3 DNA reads TGTGCCAGCAGCGTAGCTGACAGTTGGAGCTATGGCTACACCTTC. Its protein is CASSVADSWSYGYTF.